Listed here are 21 T cell receptor beta chains from one sample, sequenced in a study of blood T cell repertoires in COVID-19. Produced via immunoSEQ multiplex PCR; TCRdb's table is partial and in-frame only. The top ten clones hold roughly 6.1% of a sample with 130,000 to 150,000 clones, over 70% of them seen once. The sample taken for sequencing was peripheral blood. These receptors were taken from a man of 80 years or more with acute or convalescent COVID-19.

The chain couples TRBV30 to TRBJ1-3; 8 nucleotides agree with TRBD1. Germline lookup yields CDR1 GTSNPN and CDR2 SVGIG (reference sequence). This CDR3 comprises 14 residues. Losses at the gene ends were 2 bases for V and 8 bases for J; bases not matched to a gene: 8. CDR3 coding DNA: TGTGCCTGGAGTCAGGGACAGGCTTTACACACCATATATTTT. This sequence encodes CAWSQGQALHTIYF.

The rearrangement uses TRBV5-1 and TRBJ2-7; 7 nucleotides align to TRBD1. Germline lookup yields CDR1 SGHRS and CDR2 YFSETQ. The CDR3 spans 15 residues. The ends lost 0 bases at V and 7 bases at J; junction bases unmatched: 10. The CDR3 loop is CASSLGGTVPREQYF. CDR3 coding DNA: TGCGCCAGCAGCTTGGGGGGGACAGTGCCGCGGGAGCAGTACTTC.

The J gene is TRBJ1-3, the V gene TRBV5-1; the match to TRBD1 covers 8 bases. The CDR3 covers 14 residues. V dropped 4 bases and J dropped 3; count of bases not matched to a gene: 3. Germline V gene sequence: CDR1 SGHRS, CDR2 YFSETQ. Here the CDR3 reads CASSPGQGGNTIYF. The CDR3 DNA reads as TGCGCCAGCAGCCCCGGACAGGGTGGAAACACCATATATTTT.

This chain joins TRBV11-2 and TRBJ2-5; 10 bases fit TRBD2. Unmatched junction bases numbered 11, after V lost 5 bases and J lost 8 bases. This CDR3 has 15 residues. Germline lookup yields CDR1 SGHAT and CDR2 FQNNGV. The CDR3 sequence is CASSVSGRLGTTQYF. CDR3 coding DNA: TGTGCCAGCAGCGTTAGCGGGAGGTTGGGCACAACCCAGTACTTC.

The CDR3 is CASSLAGSSAAYNEQFF. DNA of the CDR3: TGTGCCAGCAGCTTGGCCGGCAGCTCTGCGGCCTACAATGAGCAGTTCTTC. This sequence joins TRBV5-4 and TRBJ2-1, with no clear D. The CDR3 contains 17 residues. The V end was cut by 0 bases, the J end by 2 bases, with 15 bases between. Germline CDR1 and CDR2: SGHNT and YYREEE (reference sequence).

To note about this clone: A read error may account for a junction end that differs from germline. The chain combines TRBV5-5 with TRBJ2-7; 7 nucleotides line up with TRBD1. Germline loops: CDR1 SGHKS, CDR2 YYEKEE (reference sequence). CDR3 size: 14 residues. The CDR3 nucleotides read TGTGTCAGCAGCTTGGTGGGGCAGACAGGGGAGCAGTACTTC. Encoded protein: CVSSLVGQTGEQYF. Filled out from reference TRBV5-5 and TRBJ2-7, the complete variable domain reads DAGVTQSPTHLIKTRGQQVTLRCSPISGHKSVSWYQQVLGQGPQFIFQYYEKEERGRGNFPDRFSARQFPNYSSELNVNALLLGDSALYLCVSSLVGQTGEQYFGPGTRLTVT.

V is TRBV3-1 (or the pseudogene TRBV3-2) and J is TRBJ1-2, with D tentatively TRBD1 (5 bases). V dropped 1 base and J dropped 7 bases, with 13 bases sitting between them. The germline V gene has CDR1 LGHDT and CDR2 YNNKEL (reference sequence). This CDR3 has 14 amino acids. CDR3 protein: CASSQAPGFGGYTF. The CDR3 DNA reads TGTGCCAGCAGCCAAGCTCCAGGGTTTGGTGGCTACACCTTC.

The V and J genes are TRBV5-1 and TRBJ1-1; 8 bases fit TRBD1. This CDR3 is built from 19 residues. CDR1 and CDR2 (germline): SGHRS, YFSETQ. The trim removed 1 base at V and 4 bases at J, leaving 18 bases unmatched. Here the CDR3 DNA reads TGCGCCAGCAGCTTGTTCACAGGGGGACGCAGGAAAGGTCTCACTGAAGCTTTCTTT. Translated: CASSLFTGGRRKGLTEAFF.

The chain couples TRBV12-3 or TRBV12-4 to TRBJ2-7; the D is unclear. V was trimmed by 3 bases and J by 4 bases, leaving 7 bases between them. The CDR3 contains 12 residues. CDR3 amino acids: CASSFGPYEQYF. In nucleotides, the CDR3 is TGTGCCAGCAGTTTTGGGCCTTACGAGCAGTACTTC.

This clone was seen once. The V gene is TRBV29-1, the J gene TRBJ2-3; D gene ambiguous. Germline CDR1 and CDR2: SQVTM and ANQGSEA. The V end lost 4 bases, the J end lost 4 bases, and 6 bases lay between the germline ends. This CDR3 is 11 amino acids long. The chain's CDR3 is CSVGSSDTQYF. In DNA form, the CDR3 reads TGCAGCGTTGGGAGCTCAGATACGCAGTATTTT.

This chain's CDR3 is CATSDPVGQGTYEQYF. CDR3 coding DNA: TGTGCCACCAGTGACCCCGTGGGACAGGGAACCTACGAGCAGTACTTC. The V gene is TRBV24-1, the J gene TRBJ2-7; 9 bases align to TRBD1. The CDR3 consists of 16 residues. V dropped 4 bases and J dropped 2; count of bases not matched to a gene: 8. CDR1 and CDR2 (germline): KGHDR, SFDVKD.

The V call is TRBV2, the J call TRBJ1-5, with D perhaps TRBD1 (6 bases). This CDR3 is 15 amino acids long. Trimming took off 1 base at V and 6 bases at J, with 13 bases between the two ends. Germline CDR1 SNHLY, CDR2 FYNNEI. CDR3 nucleotides: TGTGCCAGCAGTGAAGGGGACACGGGGGGTCAGCCCCAGCATTTT. It codes for CASSEGDTGGQPQHF.

The genes are TRBV6-5 and TRBJ2-2; 8 bases match TRBD1. The V segment lost 6 bases and the J segment 0 bases; nucleotides outside the gene matches: 3. The CDR3 contains 15 residues. Germline V lookup: CDR1 MNHEY, CDR2 SVGAGI. CDR3 region: CASRAGQANTGELFF. The CDR3 bases are TGTGCCAGCAGGGCGGGACAGGCGAACACCGGGGAGCTGTTTTTT.

This clone was seen a few times. V gene TRBV7-9 combines with J gene TRBJ2-5, with 7 bases matching TRBD1. The CDR3 is made up of 12 amino acids. Per germline, CDR1 SEHNR and CDR2 FQNEAQ (reference sequence). V gave up 7 bases and J gave up 4 bases; unmatched junction bases: 3. As DNA, the CDR3 is TGTGCCAGCACAGGGGGTATAGAGACCCAGTACTTC. It specifies CASTGGIETQYF. The full variable domain, in which reference TRBV7-9 and TRBJ2-5 provide the parts outside the CDR3, is DTGVSQNPRHKITKRGQNVTFRCDPISEHNRLYWYRQTLGQGPEFLTYFQNEAQLEKSRLLSDRFSAERPKGSFSTLEIQRTEQGDSAMYLCASTGGIETQYFGPGTRLLVL.

CDR3 coding DNA: TGTGCCAGCAGCCCGGTGGCAGATACGCAGTATTTT. Its translation: CASSPVADTQYF. The chain combines TRBV7-9 with TRBJ2-3; D gene ambiguous. Deletions cut 5 bases from V and 4 bases from J, with 7 bases between. Germline CDR1 SEHNR, CDR2 FQNEAQ (reference sequence). This CDR3 has 12 amino acids.

The CDR3 DNA reads TGTGCCAGCAGTTACTCGGGCCCTCGGGGGTTGAACACTGAAGCTTTCTTT. Translated: CASSYSGPRGLNTEAFF. The J gene is TRBJ1-1, the V gene TRBV6-7, with TRBD1 as a possible D gene (5 bases). TRBV6-7 falls under the ORF class, with uncertain function. With 0 bases removed from V and 0 bases from J, the gap between germline ends came to 14 bases. This CDR3 has 17 amino acids.

V and J are TRBV3-1 (or the pseudogene TRBV3-2) and TRBJ1-2; D is undetermined. Germline values: CDR1 LGHDT, CDR2 YNNKEL (reference sequence). There are 15 residues in the CDR3. The ends were cut back, 1 base at V and 0 bases at J, with 9 bases in the middle. In DNA form, the CDR3 reads TGTGCCAGCAGCCAAGTTTTCCTAGCTAACTATGGCTACACCTTC. Its translation: CASSQVFLANYGYTF.

The gene calls are TRBV28 and TRBJ1-3; TRBD1 is a possible D gene (5 bases). The germline V and J ends were trimmed by 8 bases and 4 bases, with 12 bases remaining between them. The CDR3 loop spans 13 amino acids. Per germline, CDR1 MDHEN and CDR2 SYDVKM. The DNA of the CDR3 is TGTGCCAGCGTTCCAGGGTTGGGAAACACCATATATTTT. Translating gives CASVPGLGNTIYF.

The CDR3 loop reads CASSPQGPSTDTQYF. The CDR3 nucleotides are TGCGCCAGCAGCCCCCAGGGGCCTAGCACAGATACGCAGTATTTT. V is TRBV5-1 and J is TRBJ2-3; D perhaps matches TRBD1 (6 bases). The germline V gene has CDR1 SGHRS and CDR2 YFSETQ. Trimming removed 4 bases from V and 0 bases from J, with 12 bases in between. This CDR3 contains 15 residues.

This chain uses TRBV19 with TRBJ2-5; 13 nucleotides agree with TRBD2. The CDR3 is made up of 17 amino acids. The germline V gene encodes CDR1 LNHDA and CDR2 SQIVND (reference sequence). Losses at the gene ends were 5 bases for V and 7 bases for J; bases not matched to a gene: 13. The DNA for the CDR3 is TGTGCCAGTAGTCCCTGGACTAGCGGGGGTCTTCGTGGGACCCAGTACTTC. It specifies CASSPWTSGGLRGTQYF. Full variable domain (missing parts from reference TRBV19 and TRBJ2-5): DGGITQSPKYLFRKEGQNVTLSCEQNLNHDAMYWYRQDPGQGLRLIYYSQIVNDFQKGDIAEGYSVSREKKESFPLTVTSAQKNPTAFYLCASSPWTSGGLRGTQYFGPGTRLLVL.

The rearrangement links TRBV30 to TRBJ2-3, with 9 nucleotides matching TRBD2. This CDR3 is built from 15 residues. Germline V CDR1 and CDR2: GTSNPN, SVGIG (reference sequence). After removal of 1 base from V and 3 bases from J, the junction contained 5 bases not matched to a gene. Here the CDR3 reads CAWSEIGLATDTQYF. The CDR3 nucleotides read TGTGCCTGGAGTGAAATTGGACTAGCGACAGATACGCAGTATTTT.